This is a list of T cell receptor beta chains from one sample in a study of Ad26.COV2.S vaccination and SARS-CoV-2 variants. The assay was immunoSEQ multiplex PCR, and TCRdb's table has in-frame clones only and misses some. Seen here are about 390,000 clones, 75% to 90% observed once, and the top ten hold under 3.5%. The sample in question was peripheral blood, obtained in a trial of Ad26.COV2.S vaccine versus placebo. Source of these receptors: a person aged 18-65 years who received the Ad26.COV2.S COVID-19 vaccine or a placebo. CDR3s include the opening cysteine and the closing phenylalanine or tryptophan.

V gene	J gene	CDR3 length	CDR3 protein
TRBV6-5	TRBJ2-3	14	CASSYDRGTDTQYF
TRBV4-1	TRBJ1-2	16	CASSQAEQGLSYGYTF
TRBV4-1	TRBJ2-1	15	CASNNPGQGIDEQFF
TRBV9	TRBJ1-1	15	CASSVGPTQGTEAFF
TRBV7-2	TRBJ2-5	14	CASKTSGGMETQYF
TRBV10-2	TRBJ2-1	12	CASSEARDEQFF
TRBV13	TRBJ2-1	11	CASSPRGAQFF
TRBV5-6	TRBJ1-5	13	CASSSGAWQPQHF
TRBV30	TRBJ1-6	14	CAWSTGGNNSPLHF
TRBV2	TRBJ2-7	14	CASKAGGLSYEQYF
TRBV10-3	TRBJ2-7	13	CAISESQFYEQYF
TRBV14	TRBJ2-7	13	CASSEDVGHEQYF
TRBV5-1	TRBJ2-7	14	CASSLAQGGDEQYF
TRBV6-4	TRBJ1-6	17	CASSPPPRGGRDSPLHF
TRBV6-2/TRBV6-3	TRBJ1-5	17	CASSPLRSNAGNQPQHF
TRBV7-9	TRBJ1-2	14	CASSLGQGAHGYTF
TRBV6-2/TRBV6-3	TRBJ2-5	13	CASSYQPEETQYF
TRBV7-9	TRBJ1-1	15	CASSLAQGAITEAFF
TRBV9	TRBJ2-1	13	CASSVGSYNEQFF
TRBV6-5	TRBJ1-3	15	CASSPPRADGNTIYF
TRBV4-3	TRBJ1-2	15	CASSQEKTGTYGYTF
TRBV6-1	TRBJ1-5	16	CASSVIGGTDNQPQHF